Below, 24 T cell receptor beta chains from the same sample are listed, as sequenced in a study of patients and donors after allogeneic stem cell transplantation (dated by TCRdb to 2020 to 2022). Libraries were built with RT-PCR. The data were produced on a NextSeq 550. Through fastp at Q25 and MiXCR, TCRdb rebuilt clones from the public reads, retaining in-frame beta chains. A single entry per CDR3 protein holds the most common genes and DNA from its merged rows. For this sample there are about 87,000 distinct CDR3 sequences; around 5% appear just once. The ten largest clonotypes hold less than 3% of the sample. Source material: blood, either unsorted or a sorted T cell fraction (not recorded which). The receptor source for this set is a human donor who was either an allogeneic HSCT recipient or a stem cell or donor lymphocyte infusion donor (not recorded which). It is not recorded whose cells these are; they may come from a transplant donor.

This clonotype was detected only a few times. The CDR3 protein is CASSWGTSYEQYF. The CDR3 coding sequence is TGCGCCAGCAGCTGGGGGACTAGCTACGAGCAGTACTTC. The chain combines TRBV5-1 with TRBJ2-7, with 8 bases that match TRBD2. V shed 3 bases, J shed 3 bases, and the junction held 2 bases outside the gene matches. CDR3 length: 13 residues. Germline V gene lookup returns CDR1 SGHRS and CDR2 YFSETQ.

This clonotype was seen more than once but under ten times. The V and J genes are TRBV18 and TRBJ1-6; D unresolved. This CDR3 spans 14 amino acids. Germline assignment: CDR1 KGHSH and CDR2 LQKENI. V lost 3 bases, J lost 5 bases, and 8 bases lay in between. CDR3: CASSPDINNSPLHF. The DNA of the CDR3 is TGTGCCAGCTCACCCGACATAAATAATTCACCCCTCCACTTT.

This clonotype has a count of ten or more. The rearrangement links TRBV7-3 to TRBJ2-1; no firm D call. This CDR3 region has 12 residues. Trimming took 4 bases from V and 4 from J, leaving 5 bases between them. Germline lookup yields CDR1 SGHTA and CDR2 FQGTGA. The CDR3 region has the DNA TGTGCCAGCAGCTCTGGATACAATGAGCAGTTCTTC. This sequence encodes CASSSGYNEQFF. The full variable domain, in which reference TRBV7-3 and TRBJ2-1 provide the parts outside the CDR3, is GAGVSQTPSNKVTEKGKYVELRCDPISGHTALYWYRQSLGQGPEFLIYFQGTGAADDSGLPNDRFFAVRPEGSVSTLKIQRTERGDSAVYLCASSSGYNEQFFGPGTRLTVL.

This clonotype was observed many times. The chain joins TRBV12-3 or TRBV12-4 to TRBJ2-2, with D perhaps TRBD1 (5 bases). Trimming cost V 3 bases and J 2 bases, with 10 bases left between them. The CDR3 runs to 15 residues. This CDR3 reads CASSFYRTNTGELFF. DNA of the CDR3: TGTGCCAGCAGTTTCTACAGGACCAACACCGGGGAGCTGTTTTTT.

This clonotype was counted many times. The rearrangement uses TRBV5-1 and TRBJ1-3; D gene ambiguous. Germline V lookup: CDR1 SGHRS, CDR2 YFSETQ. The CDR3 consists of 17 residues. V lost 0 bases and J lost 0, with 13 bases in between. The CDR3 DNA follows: TGCGCCAGCAGCTTGGAGTCCGGGTCCAACTCTGGAAACACCATATATTTT. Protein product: CASSLESGSNSGNTIYF. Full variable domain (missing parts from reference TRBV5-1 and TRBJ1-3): KAGVTQTPRYLIKTRGQQVTLSCSPISGHRSVSWYQQTPGQGLQFLFEYFSETQRNKGNFPGRFSGRQFSNSRSEMNVSTLELGDSALYLCASSLESGSNSGNTIYFGEGSWLTVV.

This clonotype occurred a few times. Here the CDR3 DNA reads TGTGCCAGCAGCCCCCGGCGGGAGGTAGCTGAAGCTTTCTTT. Translated: CASSPRREVAEAFF. The chain recombines TRBV9 with TRBJ1-1, with D uncertain. The V gene lost 4 bases and the J gene lost 6 bases, with 16 bases spanning the gap. The germline gives CDR1 SGDLS, CDR2 YYNGEE. The CDR3 covers 14 residues.

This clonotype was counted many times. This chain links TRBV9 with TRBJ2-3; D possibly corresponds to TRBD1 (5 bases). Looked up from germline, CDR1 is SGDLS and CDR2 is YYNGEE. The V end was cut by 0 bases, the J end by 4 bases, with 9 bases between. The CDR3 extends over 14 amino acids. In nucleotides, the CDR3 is TGTGCCAGCAGCGTAGGACAGTTGTCAGATACGCAGTATTTT. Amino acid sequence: CASSVGQLSDTQYF.

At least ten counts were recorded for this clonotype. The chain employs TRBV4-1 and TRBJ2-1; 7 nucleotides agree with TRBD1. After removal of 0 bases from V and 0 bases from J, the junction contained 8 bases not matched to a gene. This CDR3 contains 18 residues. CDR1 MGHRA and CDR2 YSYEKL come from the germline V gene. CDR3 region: CASSQDGKGASSYNEQFF. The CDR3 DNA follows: TGCGCCAGCAGCCAAGATGGGAAGGGGGCCAGCTCCTACAATGAGCAGTTCTTC.

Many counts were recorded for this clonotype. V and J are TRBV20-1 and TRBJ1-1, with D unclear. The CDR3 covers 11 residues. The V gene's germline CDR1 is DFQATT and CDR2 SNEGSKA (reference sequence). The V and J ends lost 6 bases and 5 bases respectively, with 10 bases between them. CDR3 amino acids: CSARTPTEAFF. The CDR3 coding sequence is TGCAGTGCCAGGACCCCGACTGAAGCTTTCTTT.

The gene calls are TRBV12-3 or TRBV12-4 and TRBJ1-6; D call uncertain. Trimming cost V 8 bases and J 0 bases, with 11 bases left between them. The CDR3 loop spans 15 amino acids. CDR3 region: CASAFGSSYNSPLHF. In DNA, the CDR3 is TGTGCCAGCGCGTTCGGGAGCTCCTATAATTCACCCCTCCACTTT.

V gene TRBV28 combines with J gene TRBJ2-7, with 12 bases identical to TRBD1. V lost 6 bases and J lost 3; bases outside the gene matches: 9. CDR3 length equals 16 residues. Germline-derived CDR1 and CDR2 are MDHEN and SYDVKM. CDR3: CASRPPGTGGFYEQYF. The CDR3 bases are TGTGCCAGCAGGCCCCCTGGGACAGGGGGCTTCTACGAGCAGTACTTC.

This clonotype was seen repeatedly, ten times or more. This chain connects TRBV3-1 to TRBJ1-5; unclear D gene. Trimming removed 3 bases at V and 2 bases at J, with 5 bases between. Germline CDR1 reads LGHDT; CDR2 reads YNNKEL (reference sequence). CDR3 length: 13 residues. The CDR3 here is CASSQWGNQPQHF. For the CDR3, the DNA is TGTGCCAGCAGCCAGTGGGGCAATCAGCCCCAGCATTTT.

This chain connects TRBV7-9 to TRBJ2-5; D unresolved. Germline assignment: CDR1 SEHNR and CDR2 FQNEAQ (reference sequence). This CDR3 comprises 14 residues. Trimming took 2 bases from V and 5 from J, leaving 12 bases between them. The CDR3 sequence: CASSLNWATETQYF. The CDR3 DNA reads TGTGCCAGCAGCTTAAATTGGGCCACGGAGACCCAGTACTTC.

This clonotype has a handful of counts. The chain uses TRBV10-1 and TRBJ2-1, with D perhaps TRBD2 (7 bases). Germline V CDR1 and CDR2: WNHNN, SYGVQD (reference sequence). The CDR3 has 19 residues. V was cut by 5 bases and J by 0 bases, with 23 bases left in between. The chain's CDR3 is CASSPGGGGPATSYNEQFF. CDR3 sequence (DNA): TGCGCCAGCAGTCCCGGGGGCGGGGGACCCGCGACCTCCTACAATGAGCAGTTCTTC.

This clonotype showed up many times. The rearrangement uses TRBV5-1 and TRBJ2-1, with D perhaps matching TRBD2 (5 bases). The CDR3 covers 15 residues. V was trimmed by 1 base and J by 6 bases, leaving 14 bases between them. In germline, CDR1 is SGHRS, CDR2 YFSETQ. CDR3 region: CASSLNIGVGNEQFF. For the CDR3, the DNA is TGCGCCAGCAGCTTGAATATCGGGGTTGGCAATGAGCAGTTCTTC.

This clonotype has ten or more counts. CDR3 loop: CSAPKGTDTQYF. CDR3 coding DNA: TGCAGTGCTCCGAAAGGCACAGATACGCAGTATTTT. The chain couples TRBV20-1 to TRBJ2-3; no definite D call. This CDR3 comprises 12 residues. Germline CDR1 is DFQATT and CDR2 is SNEGSKA (reference sequence). The ends were cut back, 5 bases at V and 1 base at J, with 7 bases in the middle.

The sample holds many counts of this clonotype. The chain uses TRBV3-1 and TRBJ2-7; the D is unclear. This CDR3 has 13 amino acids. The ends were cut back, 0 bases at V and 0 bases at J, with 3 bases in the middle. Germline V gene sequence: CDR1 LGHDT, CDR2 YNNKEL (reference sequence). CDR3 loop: CASSQEVSYEQYF. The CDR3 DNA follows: TGTGCCAGCAGCCAAGAGGTCTCCTACGAGCAGTACTTC.

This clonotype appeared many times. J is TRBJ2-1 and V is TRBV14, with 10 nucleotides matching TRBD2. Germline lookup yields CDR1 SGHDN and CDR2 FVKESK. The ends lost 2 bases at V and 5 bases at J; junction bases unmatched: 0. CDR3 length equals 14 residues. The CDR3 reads CASSQSGRDNEQFF. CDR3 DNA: TGTGCCAGCAGCCAAAGCGGGAGGGACAATGAGCAGTTCTTC.

CDR3 nucleotides: TGTGCCAGCAGTCTGCATCGTATTCGGGGAACTGAAGCTTTCTTT. It is translated as CASSLHRIRGTEAFF. The chain links TRBV27 to TRBJ1-1; unclear D gene. This CDR3 contains 15 residues. V shed 5 bases and J shed 5 bases, with 18 bases lying between them. CDR1 is MNHEY and CDR2 is SMNVEV in the germline V gene (reference sequence).

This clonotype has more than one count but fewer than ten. DNA of the CDR3: TGTGCCAGCAGCTTGGCCCATATTGTGGGGAACACTGAAGCTTTCTTT. Translating gives CASSLAHIVGNTEAFF. V is TRBV5-8 and J is TRBJ1-1; D is uncertain. The germline V gene has CDR1 SGHTS and CDR2 YDEGEE. Trimming took 0 bases from V and 1 from J, leaving 13 bases between them. The CDR3 runs to 16 residues.

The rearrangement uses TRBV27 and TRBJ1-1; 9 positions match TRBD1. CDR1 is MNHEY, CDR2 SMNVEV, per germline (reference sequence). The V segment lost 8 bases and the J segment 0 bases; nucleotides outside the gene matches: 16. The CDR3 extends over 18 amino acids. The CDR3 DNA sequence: TGTGCCAGCCCTTCCCGGGACAGGGAAGCGGGGATGAACACTGAAGCTTTCTTT. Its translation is CASPSRDREAGMNTEAFF.

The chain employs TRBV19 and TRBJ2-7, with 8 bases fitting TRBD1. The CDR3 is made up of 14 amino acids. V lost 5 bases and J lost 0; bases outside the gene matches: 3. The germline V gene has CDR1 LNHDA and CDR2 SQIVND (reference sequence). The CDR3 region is CASSRDRTSYEQYF. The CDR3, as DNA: TGTGCCAGTAGTCGGGACAGGACCTCCTACGAGCAGTACTTC.

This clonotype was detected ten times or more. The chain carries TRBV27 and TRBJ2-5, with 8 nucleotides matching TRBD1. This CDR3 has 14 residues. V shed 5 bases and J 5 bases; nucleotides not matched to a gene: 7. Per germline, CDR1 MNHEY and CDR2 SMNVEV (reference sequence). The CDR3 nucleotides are TGTGCCAGCAGTCCGAGGGACAGGCGCGAGACCCAGTACTTC. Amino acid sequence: CASSPRDRRETQYF.

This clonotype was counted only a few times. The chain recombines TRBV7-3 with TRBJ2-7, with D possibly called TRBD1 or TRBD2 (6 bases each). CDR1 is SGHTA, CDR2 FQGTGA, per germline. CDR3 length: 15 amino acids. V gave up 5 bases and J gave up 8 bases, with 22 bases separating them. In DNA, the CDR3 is TGTGCCAGCAGCCCCGGGACATCAATACGGGGGAAGCAGTACTTC. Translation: CASSPGTSIRGKQYF.